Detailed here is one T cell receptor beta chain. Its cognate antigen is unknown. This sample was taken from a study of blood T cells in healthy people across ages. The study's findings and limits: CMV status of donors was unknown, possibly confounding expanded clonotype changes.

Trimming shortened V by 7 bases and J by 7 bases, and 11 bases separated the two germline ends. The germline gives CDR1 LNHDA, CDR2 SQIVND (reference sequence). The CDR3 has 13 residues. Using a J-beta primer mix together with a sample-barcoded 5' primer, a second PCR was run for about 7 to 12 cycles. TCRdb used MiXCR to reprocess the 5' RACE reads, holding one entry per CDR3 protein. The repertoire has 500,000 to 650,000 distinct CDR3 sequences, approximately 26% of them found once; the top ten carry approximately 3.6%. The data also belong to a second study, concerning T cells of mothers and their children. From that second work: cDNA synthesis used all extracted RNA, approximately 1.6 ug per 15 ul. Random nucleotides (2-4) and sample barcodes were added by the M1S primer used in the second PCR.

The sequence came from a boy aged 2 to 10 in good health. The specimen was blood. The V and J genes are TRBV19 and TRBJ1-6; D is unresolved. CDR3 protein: CASTGVRNSPLHF. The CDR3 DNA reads TGTGCCAGTACAGGCGTCCGGAATTCACCCCTCCACTTT.